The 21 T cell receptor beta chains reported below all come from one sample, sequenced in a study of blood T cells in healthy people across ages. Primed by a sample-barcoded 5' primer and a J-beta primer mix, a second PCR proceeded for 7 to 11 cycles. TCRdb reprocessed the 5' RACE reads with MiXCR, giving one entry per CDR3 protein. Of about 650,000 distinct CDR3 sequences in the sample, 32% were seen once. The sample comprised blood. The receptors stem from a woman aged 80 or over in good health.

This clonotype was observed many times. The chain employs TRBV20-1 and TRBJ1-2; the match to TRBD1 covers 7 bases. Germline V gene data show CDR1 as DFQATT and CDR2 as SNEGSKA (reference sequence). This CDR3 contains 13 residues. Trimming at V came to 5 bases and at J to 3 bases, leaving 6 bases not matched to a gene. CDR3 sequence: CSAHQGGDYGYTF. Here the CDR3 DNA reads TGCAGTGCTCACCAGGGGGGGGACTATGGCTACACCTTC.

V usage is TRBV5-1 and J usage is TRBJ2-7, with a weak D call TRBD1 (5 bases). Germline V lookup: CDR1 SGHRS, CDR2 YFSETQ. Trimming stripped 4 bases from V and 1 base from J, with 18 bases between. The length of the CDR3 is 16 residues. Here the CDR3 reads CASSPLGQGASYEQYF. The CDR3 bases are TGCGCCAGCAGCCCCCTGGGGCAGGGCGCATCCTACGAGCAGTACTTC.

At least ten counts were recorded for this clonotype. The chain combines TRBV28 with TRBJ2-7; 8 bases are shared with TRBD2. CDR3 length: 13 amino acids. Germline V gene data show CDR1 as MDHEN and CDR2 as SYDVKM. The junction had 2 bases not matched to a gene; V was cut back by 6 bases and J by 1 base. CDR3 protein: CASRTSGSYEQYF. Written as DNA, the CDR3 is TGTGCCAGCAGAACTAGCGGTTCCTACGAGCAGTACTTC.

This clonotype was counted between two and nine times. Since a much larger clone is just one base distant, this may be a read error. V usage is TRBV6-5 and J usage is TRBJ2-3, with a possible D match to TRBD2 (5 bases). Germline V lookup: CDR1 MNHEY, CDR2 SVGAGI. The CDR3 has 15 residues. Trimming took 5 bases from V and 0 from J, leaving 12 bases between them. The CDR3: CASSRSGPSTDTQYF. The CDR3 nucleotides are TGTGCCAGCAGTCGAAGCGGACCCAGCACAGATACGCAGTATTTT.

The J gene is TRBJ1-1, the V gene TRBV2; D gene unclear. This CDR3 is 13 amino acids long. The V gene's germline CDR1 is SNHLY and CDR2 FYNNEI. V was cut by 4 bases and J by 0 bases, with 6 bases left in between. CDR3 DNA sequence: TGTGCCAGCAGTGCACAGTTGAACACTGAAGCTTTCTTT. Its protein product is CASSAQLNTEAFF.

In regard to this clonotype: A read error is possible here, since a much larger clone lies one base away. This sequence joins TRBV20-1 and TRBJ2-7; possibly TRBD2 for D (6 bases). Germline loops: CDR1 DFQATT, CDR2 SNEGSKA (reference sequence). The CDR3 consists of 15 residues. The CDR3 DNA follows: TGCAGTGCTAGGTCGCCGGGGGTCTCCTCCTACGAGCGGTACTTC. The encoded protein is CSARSPGVSSYERYF.

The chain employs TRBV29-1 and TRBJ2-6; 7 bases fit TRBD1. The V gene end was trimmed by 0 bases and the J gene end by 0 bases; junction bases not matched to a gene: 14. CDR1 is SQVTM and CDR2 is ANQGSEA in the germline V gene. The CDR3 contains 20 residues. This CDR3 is CSVEDRTGTAFSSGANVLTF. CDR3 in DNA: TGCAGCGTTGAAGACAGGACCGGGACAGCTTTTTCCTCTGGGGCCAACGTCCTGACTTTC.

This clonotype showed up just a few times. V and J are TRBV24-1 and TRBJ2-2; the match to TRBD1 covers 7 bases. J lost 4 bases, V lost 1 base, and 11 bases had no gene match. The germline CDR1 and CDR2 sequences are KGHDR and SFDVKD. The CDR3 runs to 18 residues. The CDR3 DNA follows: TGTGCCACCAGTGATTTTAGCGACAGGGTTCTTGGCACCGGGGAGCTGTTTTTT. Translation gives CATSDFSDRVLGTGELFF.

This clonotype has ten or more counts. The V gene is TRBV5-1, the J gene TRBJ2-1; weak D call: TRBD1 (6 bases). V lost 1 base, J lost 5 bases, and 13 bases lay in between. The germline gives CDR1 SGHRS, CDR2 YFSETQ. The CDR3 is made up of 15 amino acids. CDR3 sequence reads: CASSLQGIGNNEQFF. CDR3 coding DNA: TGCGCCAGCAGCTTGCAGGGGATCGGCAACAATGAGCAGTTCTTC.

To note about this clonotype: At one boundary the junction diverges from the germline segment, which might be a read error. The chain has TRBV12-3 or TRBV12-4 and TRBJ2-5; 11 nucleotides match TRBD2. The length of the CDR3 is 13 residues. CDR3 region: CASSLGVAGGQHF. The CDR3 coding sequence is TGTGCCAGCAGTTTAGGTGTAGCGGGGGGGCAGCACTTC.

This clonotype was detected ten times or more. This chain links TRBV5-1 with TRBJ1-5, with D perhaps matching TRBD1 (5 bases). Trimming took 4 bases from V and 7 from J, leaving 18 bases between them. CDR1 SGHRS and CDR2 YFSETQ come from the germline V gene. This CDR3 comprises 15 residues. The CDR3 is CASSQAGIQGQPQHF. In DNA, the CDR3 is TGCGCCAGCAGCCAGGCCGGGATCCAGGGCCAGCCCCAGCATTTT.

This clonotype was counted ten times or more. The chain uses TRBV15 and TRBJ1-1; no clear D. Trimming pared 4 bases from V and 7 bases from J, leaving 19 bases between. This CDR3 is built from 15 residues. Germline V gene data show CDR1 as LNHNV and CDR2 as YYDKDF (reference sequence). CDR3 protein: CATSKEVWEDNEAFF. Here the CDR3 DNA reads TGTGCCACCAGCAAAGAAGTATGGGAAGATAATGAAGCTTTCTTT. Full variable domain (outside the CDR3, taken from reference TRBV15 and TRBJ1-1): DAMVIQNPRYQVTQFGKPVTLSCSQTLNHNVMYWYQQKSSQAPKLLFHYYDKDFNNEADTPDNFQSRRPNTSFCFLDIRSPGLGDTAMYLCATSKEVWEDNEAFFGQGTRLTVV.

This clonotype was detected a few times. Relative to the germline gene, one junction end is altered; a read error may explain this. The CDR3 protein is CATSRESTGAPVQYF. CDR3 DNA sequence: TGTGCCACCAGCCGAGAGAGTACGGGAGCCCCGGTGCAGTACTTC. V is TRBV15 and J is TRBJ2-7; D is possibly TRBD2 (6 bases). The CDR3 is made up of 15 amino acids. Germline V CDR1 and CDR2: LNHNV, YYDKDF (reference sequence).

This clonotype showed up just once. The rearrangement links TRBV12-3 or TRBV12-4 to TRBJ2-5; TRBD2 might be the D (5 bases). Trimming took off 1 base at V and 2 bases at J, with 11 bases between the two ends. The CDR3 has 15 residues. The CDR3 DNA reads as TGTGCCAGCAGTTTAGTCACCGGGAAGCAAGAGACCCAGTACTTC. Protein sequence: CASSLVTGKQETQYF.

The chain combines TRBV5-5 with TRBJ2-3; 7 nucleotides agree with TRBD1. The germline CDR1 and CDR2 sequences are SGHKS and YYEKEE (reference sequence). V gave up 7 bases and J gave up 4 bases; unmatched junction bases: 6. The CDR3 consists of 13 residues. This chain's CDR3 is CASGFTGADTQYF. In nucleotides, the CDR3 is TGTGCCAGCGGTTTCACAGGGGCAGATACGCAGTATTTT.

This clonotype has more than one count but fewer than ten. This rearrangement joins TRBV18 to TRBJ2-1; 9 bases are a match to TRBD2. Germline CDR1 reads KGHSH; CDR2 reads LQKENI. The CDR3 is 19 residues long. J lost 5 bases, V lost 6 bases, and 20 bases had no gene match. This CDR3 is CASSLGPQSGGGAHNEQFF. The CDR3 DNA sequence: TGTGCCAGCTCGCTAGGCCCTCAATCCGGCGGGGGGGCCCACAATGAGCAGTTCTTC. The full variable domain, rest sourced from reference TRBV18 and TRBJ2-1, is NAGVMQNPRHLVRRRGQEARLRCSPMKGHSHVYWYRQLPEEGLKFMVYLQKENIIDESGMPKERFSAEFPKEGPSILRIQQVVRGDSAAYFCASSLGPQSGGGAHNEQFFGPGTRLTVL.

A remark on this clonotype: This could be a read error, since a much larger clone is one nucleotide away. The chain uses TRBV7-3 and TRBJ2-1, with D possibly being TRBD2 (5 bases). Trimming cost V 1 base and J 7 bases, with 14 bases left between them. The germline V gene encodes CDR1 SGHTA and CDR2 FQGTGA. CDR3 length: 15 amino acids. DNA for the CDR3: TGTGCCAGCAGCTTAAGCGGCGGGTTGCGGAATGAGCAGTTCTTC. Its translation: CASSLSGGLRNEQFF.

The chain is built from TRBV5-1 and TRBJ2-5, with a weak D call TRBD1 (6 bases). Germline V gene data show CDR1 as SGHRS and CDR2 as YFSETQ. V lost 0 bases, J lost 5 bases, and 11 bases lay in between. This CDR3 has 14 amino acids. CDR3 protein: CASSLAPGVETQYF. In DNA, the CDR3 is TGCGCCAGCAGCTTGGCCCCAGGGGTCGAGACCCAGTACTTC.

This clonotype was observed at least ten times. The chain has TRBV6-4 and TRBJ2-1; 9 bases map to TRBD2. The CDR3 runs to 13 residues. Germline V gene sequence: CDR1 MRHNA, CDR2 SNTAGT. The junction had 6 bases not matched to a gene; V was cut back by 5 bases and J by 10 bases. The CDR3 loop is CASSRAGGTEQFF. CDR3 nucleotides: TGTGCCAGCAGTCGAGCGGGGGGTACAGAGCAGTTCTTC.

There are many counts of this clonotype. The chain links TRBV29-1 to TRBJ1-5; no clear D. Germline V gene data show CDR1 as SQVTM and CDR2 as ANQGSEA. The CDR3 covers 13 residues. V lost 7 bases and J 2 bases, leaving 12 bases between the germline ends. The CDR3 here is CSAGNRGNQPQHF. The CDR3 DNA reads TGCAGCGCTGGAAATAGGGGCAATCAGCCCCAGCATTTT.

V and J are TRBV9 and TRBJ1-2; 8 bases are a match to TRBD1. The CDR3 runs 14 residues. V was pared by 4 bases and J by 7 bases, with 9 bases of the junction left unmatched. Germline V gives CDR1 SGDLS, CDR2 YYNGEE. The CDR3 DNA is TGTGCCAGCAGCCCCCCGGACAGGGTCGGTGGCTACACCTTC. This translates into CASSPPDRVGGYTF.